Presented here are 8 T cell receptor beta chains from one specimen sequenced in a study of cytomegalovirus exposure and HLA in healthy donors. 13 Jbeta primers and 60 Vbeta primers were used for the PCR. Sequenced by immunoSEQ multiplex PCR; TCRdb stores in-frame clones only, minus some. The sample records under 85,000 clones, roughly two thirds being singletons. Source material: PBMCs. The receptors come from a man between 40 and 49 years old in good health and CMV-seropositive.

The CDR3 is CASSLTVEGTDTQYF. DNA of the CDR3: TGTGCCAGCAGCTTAACAGTAGAGGGCACAGATACGCAGTATTTT. The chain combines TRBV7-3 with TRBJ2-3; D remains unclear. CDR1 and CDR2 from the germline V gene are SGHTA and FQGTGA. V lost 0 bases to trimming and J lost 1 base, with 8 bases between them. The CDR3 totals 15 residues.

This chain links TRBV6-5 with TRBJ1-2; D is perhaps TRBD1 (5 bases). In germline, CDR1 is MNHEY, CDR2 SVGAGI. The CDR3 is made up of 15 amino acids. V lost 0 bases and J 6 bases, leaving 14 bases between the germline ends. The CDR3 sequence: CASSYSVRGWDGYTF. DNA for the CDR3: TGTGCCAGCAGTTACTCAGTGCGGGGGTGGGATGGCTACACCTTC.

This clone came up once. This rearrangement joins TRBV18 to TRBJ2-7; weak D call: TRBD2 (6 bases). CDR1 is KGHSH, CDR2 LQKENI, per germline. CDR3 length equals 16 residues. Trimming left V 6 bases short and J 0 bases short, with 18 bases between. The CDR3 DNA reads as TGTGCCAGCTCCCCCCGCCCCGGGACTCACTCCTACGAGCAGTACTTC. Translating gives CASSPRPGTHSYEQYF.

The chain has TRBV18 and TRBJ2-5; tentatively, D is TRBD2 (6 bases). Judging by the DNA end, TRBJ2-7 fits better; the J call may be wrong. CDR1 and CDR2 (germline): KGHSH, LQKENI. The CDR3 contains 13 residues. In DNA, the CDR3 is TGTGCCAGCTCACGCCAGGGAGGTTACGAGCAGTACTTC. This translates into CASSRQGGYEQYF.

The rearrangement links TRBV9 to TRBJ1-1; maybe TRBD1 (5 bases). The CDR3 has 16 residues. V was cut by 1 base and J by 4 bases, with 17 bases left in between. CDR1 is SGDLS and CDR2 is YYNGEE in the germline V gene. Here the CDR3 DNA reads TGTGCCAGCAGCGTATTAGACAGTGCTAGGACCACTGAAGCTTTCTTT. Its protein product is CASSVLDSARTTEAFF.

This clone was counted a single time. The chain couples TRBV27 to TRBJ1-1, with TRBD1 as a possible D gene (6 bases). The CDR3 spans 16 residues. Germline CDR1 and CDR2: MNHEY and SMNVEV (reference sequence). Trimming removed 6 bases at V and 4 bases at J, with 21 bases between. The CDR3 DNA follows: TGTGCCAGCAGCCTAACATCGACAGGTGGAGGCACTGAAGCTTTCTTT. It translates to CASSLTSTGGGTEAFF.

In its sample, this clone was seen a few times. This rearrangement joins TRBV29-1 to TRBJ1-4; maybe TRBD1 (5 bases). Germline lookup yields CDR1 SQVTM and CDR2 ANQGSEA. V dropped 6 bases and J dropped 5 bases, with 19 bases sitting between them. The CDR3 loop spans 15 amino acids. The CDR3 DNA reads TGCAGCGTAAAAAAGGGGCAGGGCCGAAATGAAAAACTGTTTTTT. This encodes CSVKKGQGRNEKLFF.

The V gene is TRBV4-1, the J gene TRBJ1-5; TRBD1 agrees at 8 bases. Germline V gives CDR1 MGHRA, CDR2 YSYEKL. V gave up 1 base and J gave up 6 bases; unmatched junction bases: 11. CDR3 size: 17 residues. CDR3 in amino acids: CASSQVGQGAFFQPQHF. CDR3 bases: TGCGCCAGCAGCCAAGTGGGGCAGGGGGCTTTTTTTCAGCCCCAGCATTTT.